These 11 T cell receptor beta chains were sequenced from one sample in a study of blood T cell repertoires in COVID-19. TCRdb's table, derived via immunoSEQ multiplex PCR, lists solely in-frame clones and lacks some. The profile shows 250,000 to 400,000 clones, 88% of them singletons. The source material was peripheral blood. The receptors were sampled from a woman younger than 45 with COVID-19, enrolled during active disease.

The rearrangement uses TRBV6-5 and TRBJ1-1; TRBD1 matches 8 bases. V dropped 4 bases and J dropped 1; count of bases not matched to a gene: 2. The germline CDR1 and CDR2 sequences are MNHEY and SVGAGI. The CDR3 has 14 amino acids. CDR3 sequence reads: CASSWTGTNTEAFF. The CDR3 bases are TGTGCCAGCAGTTGGACAGGGACGAACACTGAAGCTTTCTTT.

The chain carries TRBV24-1 and TRBJ1-5; D perhaps matches TRBD1 (5 bases). The length of the CDR3 is 15 residues. Germline V gives CDR1 KGHDR, CDR2 SFDVKD. V lost 4 bases to trimming and J lost 6 bases, with 15 bases between them. CDR3 in DNA: TGTGCCACCAGTGACCGAGTAGGGGTAGGTCAGCCCCAGCATTTT. It yields the protein CATSDRVGVGQPQHF.

This chain connects TRBV2 to TRBJ1-6; perhaps TRBD1 as D (6 bases). V gave up 2 bases and J gave up 13 bases, with 15 bases separating them. The CDR3 sequence is 14 residues long. CDR1 and CDR2 from the germline V gene are SNHLY and FYNNEI. This CDR3 reads CASSESRGPVPLHF. The DNA of the CDR3 is TGTGCCAGCAGTGAATCCAGGGGTCCAGTGCCCCTCCACTTT.

The chain combines TRBV7-2 with TRBJ2-1; 12 bases align to TRBD2. CDR3 length equals 19 residues. Germline V gives CDR1 SGHTA, CDR2 FQGNSA. The V and J ends lost 1 base and 0 bases, in that order; junction bases with no gene match: 7. CDR3 residues: CASSLVASGGVSSYNEQFF. The DNA of the CDR3 is TGTGCCAGCAGCTTAGTGGCTAGCGGGGGGGTAAGCTCCTACAATGAGCAGTTCTTC.

This sequence joins TRBV3-1 (or the pseudogene TRBV3-2) and TRBJ2-1, with 12 bases lining up with TRBD2. This CDR3 has 17 amino acids. The V gene's germline CDR1 is LGHDT and CDR2 YNNKEL (reference sequence). Trimming removed 0 bases from V and 9 bases from J; junction bases left unmatched: 9. The CDR3 sequence: CASSQDLLAGGHGEQFF. The CDR3 coding sequence is TGTGCCAGCAGCCAAGACCTTCTAGCGGGGGGGCATGGTGAGCAGTTCTTC.

Regarding this clone: The same CDR3 also results from other DNA sequences found in this sample. The V and J genes are TRBV6-2 or TRBV6-3 and TRBJ1-2; D is possibly TRBD1 (5 bases). The V end was cut by 5 bases, the J end by 4 bases, with 11 bases between. CDR3 length equals 13 residues. CDR1 is MNHEY, CDR2 SVGEGT, per germline. CDR3 loop: CASSQDRFYGYTF. The CDR3 coding sequence is TGTGCCAGCAGTCAAGACAGATTCTATGGCTACACCTTC.

The chain combines TRBV7-2 with TRBJ2-7; TRBD1 matches 8 bases. V gave up 2 bases and J gave up 6 bases; unmatched junction bases: 3. Germline V gene lookup returns CDR1 SGHTA and CDR2 FQGNSA. CDR3 length equals 13 residues. This CDR3 reads CASSLNTGGEQYF. The CDR3 DNA reads as TGTGCCAGCAGCTTAAATACAGGGGGCGAGCAGTACTTC.

The chain carries TRBV5-1 and TRBJ2-1; perhaps TRBD1 as D (5 bases). The CDR3 spans 13 residues. Germline V gene lookup returns CDR1 SGHRS and CDR2 YFSETQ. V lost 5 bases and J lost 7, with 13 bases in between. CDR3 sequence reads: CASSFDSTNEQFF. In DNA, the CDR3 is TGCGCCAGCAGTTTTGACAGTACGAATGAGCAGTTCTTC.

This clone showed up just once. V usage is TRBV5-1 and J usage is TRBJ2-5; D may be TRBD2 (5 bases). Germline V gene sequence: CDR1 SGHRS, CDR2 YFSETQ. The CDR3 runs 12 residues. Trimming pared 4 bases from V and 3 bases from J, leaving 7 bases between. The CDR3 region has the DNA TGCGCCAGCAGCACCGGGGAAGAGACCCAGTACTTC. Amino acid sequence: CASSTGEETQYF. Drawing the rest from reference TRBV5-1 and TRBJ2-5, the complete variable domain is KAGVTQTPRYLIKTRGQQVTLSCSPISGHRSVSWYQQTPGQGLQFLFEYFSETQRNKGNFPGRFSGRQFSNSRSEMNVSTLELGDSALYLCASSTGEETQYFGPGTRLLVL.

This clone was observed a single time. V is TRBV13 and J is TRBJ1-1; unclear D gene. The germline CDR1 and CDR2 sequences are PRHDT and FYEKMQ (reference sequence). Trimming cost V 7 bases and J 0 bases, with 21 bases left between them. This CDR3 is 17 amino acids long. The CDR3 region has the DNA TGTGCCAGCAACATAGCGGACGGATTAATCTTGAACACTGAAGCTTTCTTT. This codes for CASNIADGLILNTEAFF.

The gene calls are TRBV5-6 and TRBJ2-3, with 8 bases identical to TRBD2. The CDR3 sequence is 15 residues long. Germline values: CDR1 SGHDT, CDR2 YYEEEE. V lost 4 bases to trimming and J lost 0 bases; unmatched junction nucleotides: 4. CDR3 sequence reads: CASSKRGGSTDTQYF. CDR3 in DNA: TGTGCCAGCAGCAAACGGGGGGGCAGCACAGATACGCAGTATTTT.